The TCR beta chain under discussion was sequenced for a study of human T cells and chemical hapten exposure. The sample's time point: pre-sensitization, week 0. Treatment defined: therapeutic diphenylcyclopropenone sensitization with weekly scalp DPC. TCRdb redid the calling of the RACE reads with MiXCR, one entry per CDR3 protein. The profile shows some 60,000 distinct CDR3 sequences, about 11% of them singletons. Germline V gene lookup returns CDR1 SGHTA and CDR2 FQGNSA. This CDR3 comprises 14 residues. Between the trimmed V and J ends, which lost 1 base and 7 bases, there was a span of 11 bases. The receptor's source is a woman in her thirties or forties with alopecia areata. Some clones in this sample may be carry-over from other donors' samples. V and J are TRBV7-2 and TRBJ2-1; D call uncertain. The sample consisted of whole blood, taken in connection with sensitization to the hapten diphenylcyclopropenone (DPC). In DNA form, the CDR3 reads TGTGCCAGCAGCTTAGAAGGATTCGGGAATGAGCAGTTCTTC. Translating gives CASSLEGFGNEQFF.